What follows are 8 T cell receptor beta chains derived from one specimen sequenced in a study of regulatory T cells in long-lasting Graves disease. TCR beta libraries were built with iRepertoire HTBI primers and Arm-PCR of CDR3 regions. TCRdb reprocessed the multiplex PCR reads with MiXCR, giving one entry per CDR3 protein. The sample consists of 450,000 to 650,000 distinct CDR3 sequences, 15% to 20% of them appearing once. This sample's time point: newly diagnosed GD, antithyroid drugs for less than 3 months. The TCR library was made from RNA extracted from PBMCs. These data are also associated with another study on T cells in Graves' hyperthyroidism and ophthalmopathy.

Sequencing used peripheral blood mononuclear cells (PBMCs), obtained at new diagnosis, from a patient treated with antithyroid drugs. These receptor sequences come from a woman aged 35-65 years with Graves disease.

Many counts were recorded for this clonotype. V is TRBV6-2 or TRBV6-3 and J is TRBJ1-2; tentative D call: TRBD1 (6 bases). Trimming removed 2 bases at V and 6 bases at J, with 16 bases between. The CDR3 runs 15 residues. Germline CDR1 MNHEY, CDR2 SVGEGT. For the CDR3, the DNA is TGTGCCAGCAGTTACGGGAACCGGGGGGACAATGGCTACACCTTC. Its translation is CASSYGNRGDNGYTF.

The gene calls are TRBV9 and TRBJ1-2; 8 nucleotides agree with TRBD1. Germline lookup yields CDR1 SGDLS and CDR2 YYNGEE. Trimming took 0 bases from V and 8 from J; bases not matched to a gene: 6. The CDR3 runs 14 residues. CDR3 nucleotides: TGTGCCAGCAGCGTAGGCCGGACAGGGACGGGCTACACCTTC. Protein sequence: CASSVGRTGTGYTF.

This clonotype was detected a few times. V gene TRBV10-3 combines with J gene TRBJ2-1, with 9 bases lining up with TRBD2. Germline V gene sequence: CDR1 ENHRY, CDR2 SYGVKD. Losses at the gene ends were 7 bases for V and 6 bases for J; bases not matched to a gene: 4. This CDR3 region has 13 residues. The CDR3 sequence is CAIKRAGGNEQFF. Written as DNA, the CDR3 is TGTGCCATCAAGCGAGCGGGGGGCAATGAGCAGTTCTTC.

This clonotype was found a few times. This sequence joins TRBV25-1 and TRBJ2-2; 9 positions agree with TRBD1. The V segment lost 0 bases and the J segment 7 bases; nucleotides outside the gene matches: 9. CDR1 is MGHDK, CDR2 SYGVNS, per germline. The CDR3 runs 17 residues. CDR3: CASSEYRGTGLYGELFF. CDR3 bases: TGTGCCAGCAGTGAATATCGGGGGACAGGGTTGTACGGGGAGCTGTTTTTT.

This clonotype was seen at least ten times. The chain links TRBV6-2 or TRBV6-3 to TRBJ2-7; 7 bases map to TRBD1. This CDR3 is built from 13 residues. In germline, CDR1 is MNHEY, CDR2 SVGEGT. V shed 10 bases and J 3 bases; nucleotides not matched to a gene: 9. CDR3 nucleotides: TGTGCCACCATCGCCCGGGACAGCTACGAGCAGTACTTC. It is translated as CATIARDSYEQYF.

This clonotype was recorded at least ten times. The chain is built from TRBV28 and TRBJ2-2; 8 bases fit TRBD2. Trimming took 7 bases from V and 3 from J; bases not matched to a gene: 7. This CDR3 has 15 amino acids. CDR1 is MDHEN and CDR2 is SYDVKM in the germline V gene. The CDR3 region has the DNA TGTGCCAGCAAGATCTCGGGGGGGCACACCGGGGAGCTGTTTTTT. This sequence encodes CASKISGGHTGELFF.

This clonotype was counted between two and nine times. The CDR3 coding sequence is TGTGCCAGTAGTATAGAACTAGGCGGGGAGCAGTTCTTC. Translating it yields CASSIELGGEQFF. The chain carries TRBV19 and TRBJ2-1; D might be TRBD2 (5 bases). The germline V gene encodes CDR1 LNHDA and CDR2 SQIVND (reference sequence). There are 13 residues in the CDR3. Trimming took 0 bases from V and 10 from J, leaving 10 bases between them.

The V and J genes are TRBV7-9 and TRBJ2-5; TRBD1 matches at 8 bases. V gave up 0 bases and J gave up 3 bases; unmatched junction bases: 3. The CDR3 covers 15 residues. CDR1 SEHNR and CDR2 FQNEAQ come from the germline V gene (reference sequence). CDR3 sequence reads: CASSLATGVEETQYF. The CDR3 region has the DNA TGTGCCAGCAGCTTAGCGACAGGGGTGGAAGAGACCCAGTACTTC. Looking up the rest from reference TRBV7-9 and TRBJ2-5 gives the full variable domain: DTGVSQNPRHKITKRGQNVTFRCDPISEHNRLYWYRQTLGQGPEFLTYFQNEAQLEKSRLLSDRFSAERPKGSFSTLEIQRTEQGDSAMYLCASSLATGVEETQYFGPGTRLLVL.